This TCR beta chain was recovered during a study of shared clonotypes between healthy human individuals. Naive CD8 cells lacked CD45RO and underwent positive selection for CCR7, leaving out terminally differentiated effector memory CD45RA+ cells. The material for each subset, its genomic DNA, was split evenly across several immunoSEQ plates. Clones were read by immunoSEQ multiplex PCR, and TCRdb kept only the in-frame ones, dropping some. The sample lists about 2,100,000 clones; around 93% were seen once. V gave up 2 bases and J gave up 5 bases, with 15 bases separating them. This CDR3 is built from 15 residues. Germline CDR1 and CDR2: MGHRA and YSYEKL.

The V call is TRBV4-1, the J call TRBJ2-5; unclear D gene. This receptor was identified in a man aged 18 to 29 in good health. Some clones in this sample may be carry-over from other donors' samples. Sample: naive CD8+ T cells from PBMCs. The CDR3, as DNA: TGCGCCAGCAGCCAAAACCGATTGGCGTGGGAGACCCAGTACTTC. This gives the protein CASSQNRLAWETQYF.